Reported below is one TCR beta chain. Its specificity is not known. The source of the sample is a study of cytomegalovirus exposure and HLA in healthy donors. Germline V gene lookup returns CDR1 MNHNY and CDR2 SVGAGI (reference sequence). With V trimmed by 5 bases and J by 7 bases, 7 bases remained unmatched. The CDR3 has 14 amino acids. The protocol was immunoSEQ multiplex PCR, while the TCRdb copy is restricted to in-frame clones and leaves out a portion. The sample has approximately 300,000 clones; 86% are singletons. Study outcomes and limitations: As was reported, the classifier diagnosed cytomegalovirus status with high specificity and sensitivity.

The chain employs TRBV6-6 and TRBJ1-5; the match to TRBD1 covers 8 bases. This clonotype originated in a woman aged 18-35 years in good health and CMV-seronegative. The material sequenced was PBMCs. The CDR3 is CASSGRTGLQPQHF. CDR3 sequence (DNA): TGTGCCAGCAGTGGCAGGACAGGGCTACAGCCCCAGCATTTT.